This is a list of T cell receptor beta chains from one sample in a study of blood T cell repertoires in COVID-19. TCRdb's table, derived via immunoSEQ multiplex PCR, lists solely in-frame clones and lacks some. The repertoire consists of 140,000 or so clones, with 80% occurring once and the leading ten covering approximately 3.5%. The source material was peripheral blood. The receptors were sampled from a man between 65 and 80 years old who had recovered from COVID-19. CDR3s include the opening cysteine and the closing phenylalanine or tryptophan. A D gene is named only where the DNA matches it firmly. The size field is filled for only some rows; it gives once, few, many or a size class.

v_gene	d_gene	j_gene	abundance	CDR3aa	CDR3nt
TRBV12-3/TRBV12-4	-	TRBJ1-1	-	CASSLRGWEAFF	TGTGCCAGCAGCCTCAGGGGATGGGAAGCTTTCTTT
TRBV14	-	TRBJ2-1	-	CASSQGWSLSSYNEQFF	TGTGCCAGCAGCCAAGGATGGAGCCTTAGCTCCTACAATGAGCAGTTCTTC
TRBV7-9	TRBD2	TRBJ2-1	-	CASSRLGLAANNEQFF	TGTGCCAGCAGCCGGCTGGGACTAGCGGCGAACAATGAGCAGTTCTTC
TRBV6-4	-	TRBJ1-2	-	CASSDSHQGSYGYTF	TGTGCCAGCAGTGACTCCCACCAGGGGTCCTATGGCTACACCTTC
TRBV18	TRBD1	TRBJ1-4	few	CASSPDRAATNEKLFF	TGTGCCAGCTCACCAGACAGGGCTGCAACTAATGAAAAACTGTTTTTT
TRBV12-5	-	TRBJ2-5	-	CASGLVLGVGETQYF	TGTGCTAGTGGTTTGGTACTCGGGGTTGGGGAGACCCAGTACTTC
TRBV7-8	TRBD1	TRBJ2-1	-	CASSSVPGQGHNEQFF	TGTGCCAGCAGCTCCGTCCCGGGACAGGGGCACAATGAGCAGTTCTTC
TRBV18	-	TRBJ2-3	-	CAAEGENTDTQYF	TGTGCCGCTGAGGGGGAGAACACAGATACGCAGTATTTT
TRBV7-3	-	TRBJ2-7	-	CASSPDRSYEQYF	TGTGCCAGCAGCCCGGACAGATCCTACGAGCAGTACTTC
TRBV4-1	-	TRBJ2-2	few	CASSQILTATGELFF	TGCGCCAGCAGCCAGATTTTGACTGCCACCGGGGAGCTGTTTTTT
TRBV6-2/TRBV6-3	-	TRBJ1-3	-	CASSYRAGNTIYF	TGTGCCAGCAGTTATCGAGCCGGAAACACCATATATTTT
TRBV5-1	-	TRBJ2-3	-	CASSISSSTDTQYF	TGCGCCAGCAGCATCAGTTCTAGCACAGATACGCAGTATTTT
TRBV7-2	TRBD2	TRBJ2-3	-	CASRKGLAGIDTQYF	TGTGCCAGCAGGAAGGGGCTAGCGGGAATAGATACGCAGTATTTT
TRBV6-6	TRBD2	TRBJ2-1	once	CASSGREAAYNEQFF	TGTGCCAGCAGTGGGCGGGAGGCGGCCTACAATGAGCAGTTCTTC
TRBV6-5	TRBD1	TRBJ1-6	-	CASSPTGENSPLHF	TGTGCCAGCAGCCCGACAGGGGAGAATTCACCCCTCCACTTT
TRBV5-1	-	TRBJ2-3	-	CASSLAVLTGTDTQYF	TGCGCCAGCAGCTTGGCCGTACTGACTGGCACAGATACGCAGTATTTT
TRBV6-5	-	TRBJ1-2	-	CASSYGGGLDGYTF	TGTGCCAGCAGTTACGGCGGGGGTCTCGATGGCTACACCTTC
TRBV6-5	TRBD1	TRBJ2-2	-	CASRQGVTGELFF	TGTGCCAGCAGGCAGGGGGTCACCGGGGAGCTGTTTTTT
TRBV27	-	TRBJ2-2	-	CASTSGFTGELFF	TGTGCCAGCACCTCAGGGTTCACCGGGGAGCTGTTTTTT
TRBV12-3/TRBV12-4	-	TRBJ2-7	-	CASSLASYEQYF	TGTGCCAGCAGTTTAGCCAGCTACGAGCAGTACTTC
TRBV30	-	TRBJ2-2	-	CACQGWNTGELFF	TGTGCCTGCCAGGGGTGGAACACCGGGGAGCTGTTTTTT
TRBV12-5	TRBD1	TRBJ1-2	-	CATSPGTGLGERGYTF	TGTGCTACGTCTCCCGGGACAGGATTAGGAGAGCGTGGCTACACCTTC
TRBV10-3	-	TRBJ2-2	-	CAISESLENPNTGELFF	TGTGCCATCAGTGAGTCGCTAGAAAATCCGAACACCGGGGAGCTGTTTTTT
TRBV28	-	TRBJ1-2	-	CASSSQGYNYGYTF	TGTGCCAGCAGTTCTCAGGGCTATAACTATGGCTACACCTTC
TRBV30	TRBD2	TRBJ2-1	-	CAWSGGRAPNEQFF	TGTGCCTGGAGCGGGGGGAGGGCCCCCAATGAGCAGTTCTTC
TRBV5-4	TRBD2	TRBJ2-1	-	CASSQGLAGDGNEQFF	TGTGCCAGCAGCCAGGGACTAGCGGGAGATGGCAATGAGCAGTTCTTC
TRBV4-1	TRBD2	TRBJ2-1	-	CASSQTRSSAGGKYYNEQFF	TGCGCCAGCAGCCAAACAAGATCATCAGCGGGAGGCAAATACTACAATGAGCAGTTCTTC